A single sample is the source of the 14 T cell receptor beta chains below, sequenced in a study of pediatric ulcerative colitis. The method was immunoSEQ multiplex PCR; TCRdb's version includes in-frame clones alone and lacks a portion of them. Among 64,000 or so clones listed, 77% were seen once. Sequenced: blood. The receptor source for this set is a boy aged 10-17 years with moderate ulcerative colitis.

The chain has TRBV6-5 and TRBJ1-2, with TRBD1 as a possible D gene (5 bases). Germline CDR1 and CDR2: MNHEY and SVGAGI. CDR3 length equals 15 residues. V gave up 0 bases and J gave up 4 bases, with 12 bases separating them. CDR3 loop: CASSYSTLGTYGYTF. CDR3 nucleotides: TGTGCCAGCAGTTACTCGACGCTGGGGACCTATGGCTACACCTTC.

This CDR3 is CASSGTPALNEQFF. Written as DNA, the CDR3 is TGTGCCAGCAGCGGGACTCCCGCACTTAATGAGCAGTTCTTC. The chain joins TRBV6-6 to TRBJ2-1; weak D call: TRBD2 (6 bases). The CDR3 sequence is 14 residues long. Germline assignment: CDR1 MNHNY and CDR2 SVGAGI (reference sequence). Trimming cost V 6 bases and J 7 bases, with 16 bases left between them.

V and J are TRBV4-1 and TRBJ2-2; no reliable D call. The V end lost 0 bases, the J end lost 0 bases, and 14 bases lay between the germline ends. Germline V CDR1 and CDR2: MGHRA, YSYEKL. This CDR3 has 18 residues. The CDR3: CASSQEVGWLPNTGELFF. The CDR3 DNA is TGCGCCAGCAGCCAAGAAGTCGGTTGGTTACCGAACACCGGGGAGCTGTTTTTT.

The J gene is TRBJ2-7, the V gene TRBV5-1, with D perhaps TRBD2 (5 bases). Germline V CDR1 and CDR2: SGHRS, YFSETQ. CDR3 length: 13 residues. V was shortened by 3 bases and J by 5 bases, with 12 bases between the two germline ends. This CDR3 reads CASSSGNSNEQYF. CDR3 nucleotides: TGCGCCAGCAGCTCCGGGAACAGTAACGAGCAGTACTTC.

This clone occurred once. The V call is TRBV10-2, the J call TRBJ1-1, with D unresolved. Germline CDR1 WSHSY, CDR2 SAAADI. The length of the CDR3 is 16 residues. The ends were cut back, 0 bases at V and 1 base at J, with 12 bases in the middle. CDR3 coding DNA: TGCGCCAGCAGTGAGTCGATACGACAACCGAACACTGAAGCTTTCTTT. Residues: CASSESIRQPNTEAFF.

The J gene is TRBJ1-3, the V gene TRBV7-3, with no clear D. Trimming took off 2 bases at V and 1 base at J, with 3 bases between the two ends. CDR3 length: 13 residues. Germline-derived CDR1 and CDR2 are SGHTA and FQGTGA. In DNA form, the CDR3 reads TGTGCCAGCAGCTTACCGTCTGGAAACACCATATATTTT. Translating it yields CASSLPSGNTIYF.

The chain recombines TRBV11-1 with TRBJ2-1; D uncertain. CDR1 is SGHAT and CDR2 is FQDESV in the germline V gene (reference sequence). Between the trimmed V and J ends, which lost 5 bases and 4 bases, there was a span of 18 bases. CDR3 length equals 16 residues. DNA of the CDR3: TGTGCCAGCAGCGGTAAGGACCAGGTTGGTTACAATGAGCAGTTCTTC. This gives the protein CASSGKDQVGYNEQFF. Complete variable domain (other parts from reference TRBV11-1 and TRBJ2-1): EAEVAQSPRYKITEKSQAVAFWCDPISGHATLYWYRQILGQGPELLVQFQDESVVDDSQLPKDRFSAERLKGVDSTLKIQPAELGDSAMYLCASSGKDQVGYNEQFFGPGTRLTVL.

The chain joins TRBV5-8 to TRBJ2-7; 10 bases are shared with TRBD2. The trim removed 7 bases at V and 2 bases at J, leaving 9 bases unmatched. The CDR3 has 15 residues. Germline V gives CDR1 SGHTS, CDR2 YDEGEE. In nucleotides, the CDR3 is TGTGCCAGCCTGCTGGCACTAGCGGGAACCTACGAGCAGTACTTC. Translation: CASLLALAGTYEQYF.

This clone was seen a handful of times. The chain employs TRBV15 and TRBJ1-1; D remains unclear. The CDR3 is made up of 14 amino acids. The V gene's germline CDR1 is LNHNV and CDR2 YYDKDF (reference sequence). V dropped 0 bases and J dropped 4 bases, with 9 bases sitting between them. The CDR3 sequence: CATSRDVGSTEAFF. CDR3 DNA: TGTGCCACCAGCAGAGATGTAGGCAGCACTGAAGCTTTCTTT.

The chain is built from TRBV9 and TRBJ2-4, with D unresolved. The V gene lost 0 bases and the J gene lost 0 bases, with 10 bases spanning the gap. Germline V gene sequence: CDR1 SGDLS, CDR2 YYNGEE. The CDR3 covers 16 residues. Here the CDR3 reads CASSVDSRIAKNIQYF. CDR3 bases: TGTGCCAGCAGCGTAGACAGCAGAATAGCCAAAAACATTCAGTACTTC.

This clone has a single count. This chain links TRBV11-2 with TRBJ2-3; D is undetermined. Germline CDR1 and CDR2: SGHAT and FQNNGV. The V gene lost 1 base and the J gene lost 4 bases, with 6 bases spanning the gap. CDR3 length: 13 amino acids. CDR3 protein: CASSLGFPDTQYF. The CDR3 bases are TGTGCCAGCAGCTTAGGTTTCCCAGATACGCAGTATTTT.

The rearrangement links TRBV4-2 to TRBJ1-2; D unclear. Germline lookup yields CDR1 LGHNA and CDR2 YNFKEQ. The CDR3 is 14 amino acids. Trimming removed 3 bases from V and 4 bases from J, with 12 bases in between. CDR3 in DNA: TGTGCCAGCAGCCAGTCTTTGGGGTTCTATGGCTACACCTTC. Residues: CASSQSLGFYGYTF.

J is TRBJ2-7 and V is TRBV7-9, with a weak D call TRBD2 (5 bases). Germline CDR1 is SEHNR and CDR2 is FQNEAQ (reference sequence). Trimming left V 5 bases short and J 2 bases short, with 13 bases between. This CDR3 is 14 amino acids long. The CDR3 protein is CASSRLLGTYEQYF. The CDR3 nucleotides read TGTGCCAGCAGCCGCTTACTAGGCACCTACGAGCAGTACTTC.

This clone was seen a handful of times. V and J are TRBV6-4 and TRBJ1-2; 7 bases agree with TRBD1. V dropped 6 bases and J dropped 4; count of bases not matched to a gene: 11. The V gene's germline CDR1 is MRHNA and CDR2 SNTAGT. This CDR3 spans 15 amino acids. The CDR3 loop reads CASRTYRGVRYGYTF. The CDR3 DNA sequence: TGTGCCAGCAGGACCTACAGGGGAGTTCGCTATGGCTACACCTTC.